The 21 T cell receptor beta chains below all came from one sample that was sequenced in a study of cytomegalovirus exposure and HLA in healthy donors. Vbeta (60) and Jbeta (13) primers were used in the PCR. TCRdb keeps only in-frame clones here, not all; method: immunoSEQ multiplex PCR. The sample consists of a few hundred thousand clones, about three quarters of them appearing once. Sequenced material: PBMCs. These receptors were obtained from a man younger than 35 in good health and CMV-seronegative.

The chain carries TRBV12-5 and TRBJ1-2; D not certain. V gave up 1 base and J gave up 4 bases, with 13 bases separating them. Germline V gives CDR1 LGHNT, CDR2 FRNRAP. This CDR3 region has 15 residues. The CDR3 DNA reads TGTGCTAGTGGTTTGGAGGGCGGGCTTGGCTATGGCTACACCTTC. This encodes CASGLEGGLGYGYTF.

The CDR3 nucleotides read TGTGCCAGCAGCCGCCAGCCCCAAGAGGGATATGGCTACACCTTC. Translating gives CASSRQPQEGYGYTF. The rearrangement uses TRBV6-6 and TRBJ1-2; D gene ambiguous. Germline values: CDR1 MNHNY, CDR2 SVGAGI (reference sequence). V lost 6 bases to trimming and J lost 5 bases, with 19 bases between them. The CDR3 loop spans 15 amino acids.

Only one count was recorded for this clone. CDR3 bases: TGTGCCAGCAGTAAGACAACAGGGTTCCTAGCCAAAAACATTCAGTACTTC. It is translated as CASSKTTGFLAKNIQYF. This sequence joins TRBV5-8 and TRBJ2-4; maybe TRBD1 (6 bases). The V end was cut by 5 bases, the J end by 0 bases, with 18 bases between. Germline V lookup: CDR1 SGHTS, CDR2 YDEGEE. The CDR3 is 17 amino acids.

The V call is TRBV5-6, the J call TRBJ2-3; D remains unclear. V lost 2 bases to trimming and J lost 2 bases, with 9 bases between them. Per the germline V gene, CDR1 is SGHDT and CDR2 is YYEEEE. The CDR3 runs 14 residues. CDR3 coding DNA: TGTGCCAGCAGCTTCGACTCTTACACAGATACGCAGTATTTT. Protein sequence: CASSFDSYTDTQYF.

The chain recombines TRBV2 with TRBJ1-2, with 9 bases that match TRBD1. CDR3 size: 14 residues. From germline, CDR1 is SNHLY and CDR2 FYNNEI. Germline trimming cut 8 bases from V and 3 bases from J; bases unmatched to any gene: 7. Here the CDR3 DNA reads TGTGCCAGCCTTATTAGGACAGGGGACTATGGCTACACCTTC. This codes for CASLIRTGDYGYTF.

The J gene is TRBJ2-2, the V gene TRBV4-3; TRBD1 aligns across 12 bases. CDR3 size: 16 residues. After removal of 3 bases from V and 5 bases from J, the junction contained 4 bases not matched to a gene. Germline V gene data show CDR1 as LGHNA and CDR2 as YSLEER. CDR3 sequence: CASSHWGQGATGELFF. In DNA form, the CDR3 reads TGCGCCAGCAGCCATTGGGGACAGGGGGCTACCGGGGAGCTGTTTTTT.

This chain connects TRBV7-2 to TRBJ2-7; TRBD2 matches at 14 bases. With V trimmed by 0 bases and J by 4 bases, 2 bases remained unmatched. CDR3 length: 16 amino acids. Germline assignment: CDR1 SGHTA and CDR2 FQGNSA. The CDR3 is CASSLATSGGAYEQYF. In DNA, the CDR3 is TGTGCCAGCAGCTTAGCGACTAGCGGGGGGGCATACGAGCAGTACTTC.

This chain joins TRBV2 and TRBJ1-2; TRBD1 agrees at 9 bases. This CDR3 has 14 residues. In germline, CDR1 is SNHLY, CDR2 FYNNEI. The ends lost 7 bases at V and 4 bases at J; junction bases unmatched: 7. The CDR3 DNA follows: TGTGCCAGCACCATTCCGACAGGGGGCTATGGCTACACCTTC. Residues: CASTIPTGGYGYTF.

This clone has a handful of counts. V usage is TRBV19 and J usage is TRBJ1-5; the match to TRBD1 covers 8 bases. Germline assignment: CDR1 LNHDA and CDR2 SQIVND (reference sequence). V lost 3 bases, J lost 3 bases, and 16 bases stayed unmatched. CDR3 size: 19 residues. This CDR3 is CASSISGGIGFLHNQPQHF. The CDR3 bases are TGTGCCAGTAGTATTTCAGGGGGCATAGGGTTTTTGCACAATCAGCCCCAGCATTTT.

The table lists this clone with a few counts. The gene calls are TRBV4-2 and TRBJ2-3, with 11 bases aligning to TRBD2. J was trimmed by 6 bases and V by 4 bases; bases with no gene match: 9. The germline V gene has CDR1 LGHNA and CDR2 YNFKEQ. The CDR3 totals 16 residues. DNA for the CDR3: TGTGCCAGCAGCCTAGAACTAGCGGGGGCGGGTGATACGCAGTATTTT. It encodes CASSLELAGAGDTQYF.

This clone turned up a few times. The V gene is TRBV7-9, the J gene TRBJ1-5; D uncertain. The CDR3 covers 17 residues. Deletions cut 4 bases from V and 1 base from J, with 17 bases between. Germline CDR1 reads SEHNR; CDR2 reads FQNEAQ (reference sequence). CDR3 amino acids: CASSSTAGGMSNQPQHF. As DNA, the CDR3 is TGTGCCAGCAGCTCCACCGCGGGTGGGATGAGCAATCAGCCCCAGCATTTT.

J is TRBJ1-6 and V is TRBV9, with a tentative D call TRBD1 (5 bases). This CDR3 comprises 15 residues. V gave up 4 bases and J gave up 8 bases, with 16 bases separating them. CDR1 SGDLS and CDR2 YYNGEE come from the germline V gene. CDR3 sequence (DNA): TGTGCCAGCAGCCTCCGTGGGGCTGAGGATTCACCCCTCCACTTT. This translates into CASSLRGAEDSPLHF.

The CDR3 protein is CASSSSVSTDTQYF. The CDR3 DNA is TGCGCCAGCAGCTCTTCAGTTAGCACAGATACGCAGTATTTT. The rearrangement uses TRBV5-1 and TRBJ2-3; D is unclear. Trimming pared 3 bases from V and 0 bases from J, leaving 8 bases between. CDR3 length: 14 residues. Germline V gene data show CDR1 as SGHRS and CDR2 as YFSETQ. The variable domain in full, completed from reference TRBV5-1 and TRBJ2-3, reads KAGVTQTPRYLIKTRGQQVTLSCSPISGHRSVSWYQQTPGQGLQFLFEYFSETQRNKGNFPGRFSGRQFSNSRSEMNVSTLELGDSALYLCASSSSVSTDTQYFGPGTRLTVL.

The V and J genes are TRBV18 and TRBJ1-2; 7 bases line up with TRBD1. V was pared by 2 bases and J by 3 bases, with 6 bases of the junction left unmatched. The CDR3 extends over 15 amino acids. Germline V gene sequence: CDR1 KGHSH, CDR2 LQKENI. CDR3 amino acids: CASSPYEGADYGYTF. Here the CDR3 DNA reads TGTGCCAGCTCACCATATGAGGGGGCGGACTATGGCTACACCTTC.

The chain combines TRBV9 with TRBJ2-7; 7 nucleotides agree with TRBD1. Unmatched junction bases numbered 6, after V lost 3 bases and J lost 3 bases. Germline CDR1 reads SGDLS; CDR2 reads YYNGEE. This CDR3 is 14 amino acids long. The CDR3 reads CASSANRGGYEQYF. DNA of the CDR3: TGTGCCAGCAGCGCGAACAGGGGTGGCTACGAGCAGTACTTC. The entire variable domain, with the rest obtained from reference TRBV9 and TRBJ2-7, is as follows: DSGVTQTPKHLITATGQRVTLRCSPRSGDLSVYWYQQSLDQGLQFLIQYYNGEERAKGNILERFSAQQFPDLHSELNLSSLELGDSALYFCASSANRGGYEQYFGPGTRLTVT.

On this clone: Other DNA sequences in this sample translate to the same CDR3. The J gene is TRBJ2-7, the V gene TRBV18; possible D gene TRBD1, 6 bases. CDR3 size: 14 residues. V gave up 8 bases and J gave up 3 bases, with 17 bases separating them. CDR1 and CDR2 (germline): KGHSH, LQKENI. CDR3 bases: TGTGCCAGCCGGCCGGACAGATCCCTCTACGAGCAGTACTTC. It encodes CASRPDRSLYEQYF.

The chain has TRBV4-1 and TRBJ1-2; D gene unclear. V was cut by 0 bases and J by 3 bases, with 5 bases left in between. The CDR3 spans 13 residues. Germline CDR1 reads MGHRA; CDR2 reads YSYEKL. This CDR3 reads CASSQELDYGYTF. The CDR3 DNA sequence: TGCGCCAGCAGCCAAGAACTAGACTATGGCTACACCTTC.

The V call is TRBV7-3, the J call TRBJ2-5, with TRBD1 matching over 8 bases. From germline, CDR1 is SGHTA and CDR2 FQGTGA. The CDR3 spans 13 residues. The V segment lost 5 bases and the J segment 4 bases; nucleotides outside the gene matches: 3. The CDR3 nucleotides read TGTGCCAGCAGCCCCGGACAGGGAGAGACCCAGTACTTC. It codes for CASSPGQGETQYF.

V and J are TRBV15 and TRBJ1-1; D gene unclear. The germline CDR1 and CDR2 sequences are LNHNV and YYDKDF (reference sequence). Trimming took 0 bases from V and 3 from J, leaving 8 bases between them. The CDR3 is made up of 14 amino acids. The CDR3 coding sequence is TGTGCCACCAGCAGAGATGGCACAGACACTGAAGCTTTCTTT. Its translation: CATSRDGTDTEAFF.

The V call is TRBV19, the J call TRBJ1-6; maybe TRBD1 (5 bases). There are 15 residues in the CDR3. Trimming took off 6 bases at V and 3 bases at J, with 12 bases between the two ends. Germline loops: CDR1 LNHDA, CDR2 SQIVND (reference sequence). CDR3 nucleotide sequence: TGTGCCAGTAGATCGGGGGTAGGCTATAATTCACCCCTCCACTTT. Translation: CASRSGVGYNSPLHF.

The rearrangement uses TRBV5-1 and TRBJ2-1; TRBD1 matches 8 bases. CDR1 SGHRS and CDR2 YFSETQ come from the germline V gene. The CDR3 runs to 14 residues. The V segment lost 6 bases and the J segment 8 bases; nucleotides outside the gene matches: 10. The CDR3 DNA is TGCGCCAGCAACCCAGGGGGCGGTGGGGATGAGCAGTTCTTC. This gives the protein CASNPGGGGDEQFF.